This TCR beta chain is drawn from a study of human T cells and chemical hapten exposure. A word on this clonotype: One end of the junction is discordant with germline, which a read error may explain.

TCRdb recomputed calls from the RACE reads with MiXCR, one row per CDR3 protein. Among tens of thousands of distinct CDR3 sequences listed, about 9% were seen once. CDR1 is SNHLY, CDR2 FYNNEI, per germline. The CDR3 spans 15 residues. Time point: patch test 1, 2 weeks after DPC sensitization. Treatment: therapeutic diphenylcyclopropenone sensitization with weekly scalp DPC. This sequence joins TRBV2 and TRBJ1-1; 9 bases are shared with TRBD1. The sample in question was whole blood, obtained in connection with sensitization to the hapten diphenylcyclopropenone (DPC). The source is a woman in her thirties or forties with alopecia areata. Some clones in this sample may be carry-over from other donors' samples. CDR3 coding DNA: TGTGTCAGCAGTATATCCGGGACAGGGAACGCTGAAGCTTTCTTT. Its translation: CVSSISGTGNAEAFF.